A selection of T cell receptor beta chains follows, all from one sample in a study of long-term antiretroviral therapy in people with HIV. Repertoires were generated with immunoSEQ multiplex PCR, while TCRdb's copy carries only in-frame clones and drops some. This table has around 19,000 clones, about 90% appearing once. The starting material was unsorted PBMCs, obtained approximately 2.6 years after starting antiretroviral therapy. All receptors derive from a woman aged 45-65 years with HIV. Both conserved end residues are trimmed from each CDR3. Fields, in order: CDR3 protein, V gene.

CDR3 protein: ASSLREDRKYYEQY
V gene: TRBV7-2

CDR3 protein: AISESVGDYEQY
V gene: TRBV10-3

CDR3 protein: ASSVEREGPDTQY
V gene: TRBV9

CDR3 protein: ASSRLVEYEQY
V gene: TRBV2

CDR3 protein: ASSAGGYYEQY
V gene: TRBV28

CDR3 protein: ASSLVRLAGGPWETQY
V gene: TRBV7-2

CDR3 protein: ASSLGRGADYEQY
V gene: TRBV7-9

CDR3 protein: ASSGGTVNEKLF
V gene: TRBV7-9

CDR3 protein: SARTDTQY
V gene: TRBV20-1

CDR3 protein: ASSFGGTGSYEQY
V gene: TRBV27

CDR3 protein: ASSQDSRPNYGYT
V gene: TRBV4-1

CDR3 protein: ASSRQSAGELF
V gene: TRBV11-3

CDR3 protein: ASTPLQGETQY
V gene: TRBV6-6

CDR3 protein: ASSLGGTGQYEQY
V gene: TRBV5-5

CDR3 protein: ASSLTDRGYEQY
V gene: TRBV6-6

CDR3 protein: ASSEGPAGPTDTQY
V gene: TRBV6-1

CDR3 protein: ASSTKASSGGGNEQF
V gene: TRBV14

CDR3 protein: ASSLVRTGGPRFYGYT
V gene: TRBV11-2

CDR3 protein: ASSPSHYEQY
V gene: TRBV5-1

CDR3 protein: ASIRAGDEQF
V gene: TRBV6-1

CDR3 protein: SATQETQY
V gene: TRBV20-1

CDR3 protein: ASSLGGTAFSYEQY
V gene: TRBV11-2

CDR3 protein: ASSQDTSADTQY
V gene: TRBV4-2

CDR3 protein: ASSSRGTHSSYNEQF
V gene: TRBV11-1

CDR3 protein: ASSLTLGRDSTDTQY
V gene: TRBV5-1

CDR3 protein: ASSLDWWDEAF
V gene: TRBV7-2

CDR3 protein: ASSLNSGTVWEPQH
V gene: TRBV7-2

CDR3 protein: ASSDEARRGYEQY
V gene: TRBV2

CDR3 protein: ASSPSGTDTQY
V gene: TRBV5-1

CDR3 protein: ASSLQGNQPQH
V gene: TRBV11-2

CDR3 protein: ASSIAGGSREQY
V gene: TRBV19

CDR3 protein: ASSVDYGGKETQY
V gene: TRBV9

CDR3 protein: AISVSETGRNEQF
V gene: TRBV10-3

CDR3 protein: ASSLGRPTSNTEAF
V gene: TRBV7-9

CDR3 protein: ASSLWRGRGGDTQY
V gene: TRBV28

CDR3 protein: ASSVGTNRGYNEQF
V gene: TRBV9

CDR3 protein: ASSQTSGSSYEQY
V gene: TRBV18

CDR3 protein: ASRPRQGAGSNYGYT
V gene: TRBV28

CDR3 protein: ATSRDHGGYYEQY
V gene: TRBV15

CDR3 protein: ASRPLGSDSGNTIY
V gene: TRBV5-1

CDR3 protein: AISEPHLGSYEQY
V gene: TRBV10-3

CDR3 protein: ASSLLETGGFLEQY
V gene: TRBV5-6

CDR3 protein: ASSPVAQGEF
V gene: TRBV5-1

CDR3 protein: ASSETSPSYEQY
V gene: TRBV27

CDR3 protein: ASSQTQTGKDGYT
V gene: TRBV18

CDR3 protein: ASSYYEGISNQPQH
V gene: TRBV4-1

CDR3 protein: ASSFTGAGAGYGYT
V gene: TRBV5-5

CDR3 protein: ASSLAVWGSPYNEQF
V gene: TRBV11-2

CDR3 protein: ASSWMGGAYGYT
V gene: TRBV28

CDR3 protein: AISDGGGSTDTQY
V gene: TRBV10-3

CDR3 protein: ASSPTDYEQY
V gene: TRBV7-9

CDR3 protein: ASRTGGDTGELF
V gene: TRBV5-1

CDR3 protein: ATASPGAWEQF
V gene: TRBV28